The 13 T cell receptor beta chains below were found in one sample sequenced in a study of early T cells in non-severe SARS-CoV-2 infection. TCRdb fed the 5' RACE reads into MiXCR, producing one record per CDR3 protein. The sample shows about 71,000 distinct CDR3 sequences, approximately 14% of them seen only once. The sample taken for sequencing was whole blood. The receptors shown here come from an adult who was a healthcare worker with PCR-confirmed SARS-CoV-2 infection or an uninfected control (not recorded which).

This clonotype was detected a few times. V and J are TRBV7-9 and TRBJ2-5, with D possibly matching TRBD2 (6 bases). The V gene's germline CDR1 is SEHNR and CDR2 FQNEAQ (reference sequence). V lost 5 bases to trimming and J lost 5 bases, with 18 bases between them. The CDR3 totals 15 residues. The DNA of the CDR3 is TGTGCCAGCAGCCCTCCCCGGGCTAGCGATGAGACCCAGTACTTC. It codes for CASSPPRASDETQYF.

This chain uses TRBV4-1 with TRBJ1-1, with TRBD1 as a possible D gene (5 bases). CDR1 is MGHRA, CDR2 YSYEKL, per germline. The V end was cut by 1 base, the J end by 2 bases, with 11 bases between. The CDR3 has 15 residues. The CDR3 nucleotides are TGCGCCAGCAGCCAAGCGACAGACCGCAACACTGAAGCTTTCTTT. Its protein is CASSQATDRNTEAFF.

This clonotype was recorded once. The CDR3 nucleotides read TGTGCCAGCAGCCCCGGGACAGGGCGTGAAAAACTGTTTTTT. Translated: CASSPGTGREKLFF. The chain combines TRBV3-1 with TRBJ1-4, with 9 bases fitting TRBD1. The CDR3 contains 14 residues. CDR1 is LGHDT, CDR2 YNNKEL, per germline (reference sequence). The J segment lost 7 bases and the V segment lost 4 bases, leaving 4 bases of the junction unmatched.

In its sample, this clonotype was seen a few times. This rearrangement joins TRBV9 to TRBJ1-1; D call uncertain. This CDR3 is built from 15 residues. The V gene lost 4 bases and the J gene lost 0 bases, with 13 bases spanning the gap. Germline loops: CDR1 SGDLS, CDR2 YYNGEE. The CDR3 DNA follows: TGTGCCAGCAGCTCCCGGGAAGGCATGAACACTGAAGCTTTCTTT. This codes for CASSSREGMNTEAFF.

Ten or more counts support this clonotype. V gene TRBV2 combines with J gene TRBJ2-6; D unresolved. CDR1 SNHLY and CDR2 FYNNEI come from the germline V gene. This CDR3 region has 17 residues. V was pared by 4 bases and J by 0 bases, with 13 bases between. The CDR3 DNA reads as TGTGCCAGCAGTGCCGGAAAGGTCCGCTCTGGGGCCAACGTCCTGACTTTC. Residues: CASSAGKVRSGANVLTF.

This clonotype was seen a handful of times. The rearrangement uses TRBV6-6 and TRBJ1-1; 7 bases agree with TRBD1. Germline V lookup: CDR1 MNHNY, CDR2 SVGAGI (reference sequence). The CDR3 sequence is 14 residues long. The junction had 8 bases not matched to a gene; V was cut back by 5 bases and J by 5 bases. The CDR3 nucleotides are TGTGCCAGCAGTAGCAAGAGGGGGCAGACTGAAGCTTTCTTT. It specifies CASSSKRGQTEAFF.

The chain combines TRBV7-9 with TRBJ1-6, with no clear D. Germline loops: CDR1 SEHNR, CDR2 FQNEAQ (reference sequence). V was trimmed by 3 bases and J by 9 bases, leaving 6 bases between them. The CDR3 is made up of 12 amino acids. CDR3 DNA: TGTGCCAGCAGCTTGGGAAGTTCACCCCTCCACTTT. This gives the protein CASSLGSSPLHF. Complete variable domain (other parts from reference TRBV7-9 and TRBJ1-6): DTGVSQNPRHKITKRGQNVTFRCDPISEHNRLYWYRQTLGQGPEFLTYFQNEAQLEKSRLLSDRFSAERPKGSFSTLEIQRTEQGDSAMYLCASSLGSSPLHFGNGTRLTVT.

The rearrangement joins TRBV19 to TRBJ2-1; 9 bases are a match to TRBD2. The J segment lost 7 bases and the V segment lost 2 bases, leaving 6 bases of the junction unmatched. This CDR3 is built from 15 residues. CDR1 and CDR2 from the germline V gene are LNHDA and SQIVND (reference sequence). Here the CDR3 reads CASSISLAGTNEQFF. CDR3 coding DNA: TGTGCCAGTAGTATATCCCTAGCGGGGACAAATGAGCAGTTCTTC.

In this sample, this clonotype turned up many times. The chain has TRBV29-1 and TRBJ2-5; D gene unclear. The CDR3 spans 12 residues. V was clipped by 6 bases and J by 6 bases, with 14 bases between them. Germline CDR1 is SQVTM and CDR2 is ANQGSEA. The CDR3 loop is CSVVMSPKTQYF. The DNA for the CDR3 is TGCAGCGTGGTGATGAGCCCAAAGACCCAGTACTTC.

The rearrangement uses TRBV12-3 or TRBV12-4 and TRBJ1-5; 10 bases align to TRBD1. This CDR3 is 16 amino acids long. J gave up 1 base and V 5 bases, and 5 bases lay outside the gene matches. DNA for the CDR3: TGTGCCAGCAGTACCGGACAGGGGGTAAGCAATCAGCCCCAGCATTTT. Translated: CASSTGQGVSNQPQHF.

Only a few counts were recorded for this clonotype. The genes are TRBV10-3 and TRBJ2-3, with D possibly being TRBD1 or TRBD2 (6 bases each). Trimming took 4 bases from V and 6 from J, leaving 17 bases between them. The CDR3 is made up of 15 amino acids. Germline CDR1 reads ENHRY; CDR2 reads SYGVKD. The CDR3 DNA sequence: TGTGCCATCAGTGGCACTTGGGGGGCGGGGGATACGCAGTATTTT. Translation gives CAISGTWGAGDTQYF.

This clonotype appeared a few times. The chain uses TRBV7-2 and TRBJ1-2; D call uncertain. The CDR3 length is 12 residues. The germline V gene encodes CDR1 SGHTA and CDR2 FQGNSA. The V gene lost 1 base and the J gene lost 6 bases, with 6 bases spanning the gap. In DNA form, the CDR3 reads TGTGCCAGCAGCTTAGACAGCGATGGCTACACCTTC. Translating it yields CASSLDSDGYTF.

The genes are TRBV19 and TRBJ2-4; 11 nucleotides align to TRBD1. The CDR3 sequence is 12 residues long. Trimming removed 8 bases from V and 8 bases from J; junction bases left unmatched: 2. Germline CDR1 reads LNHDA; CDR2 reads SQIVND (reference sequence). The CDR3 bases are TGTGCCAGTGGACAGGGGGCGGACATTCAGTACTTC. Its translation: CASGQGADIQYF.